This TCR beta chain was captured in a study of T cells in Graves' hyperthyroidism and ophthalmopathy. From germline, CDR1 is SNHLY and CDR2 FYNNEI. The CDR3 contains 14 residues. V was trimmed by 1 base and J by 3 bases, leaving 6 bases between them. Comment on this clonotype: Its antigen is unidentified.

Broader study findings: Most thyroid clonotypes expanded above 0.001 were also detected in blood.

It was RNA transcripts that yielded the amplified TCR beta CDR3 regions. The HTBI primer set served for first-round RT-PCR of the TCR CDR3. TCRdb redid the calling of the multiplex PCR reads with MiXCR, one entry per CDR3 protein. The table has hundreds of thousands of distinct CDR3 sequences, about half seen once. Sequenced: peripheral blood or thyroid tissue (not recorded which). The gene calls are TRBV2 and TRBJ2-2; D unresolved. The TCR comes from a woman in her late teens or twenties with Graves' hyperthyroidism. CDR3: CASSEGADTGELFF. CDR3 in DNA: TGTGCCAGCAGTGAAGGGGCGGACACCGGGGAGCTGTTTTTT.